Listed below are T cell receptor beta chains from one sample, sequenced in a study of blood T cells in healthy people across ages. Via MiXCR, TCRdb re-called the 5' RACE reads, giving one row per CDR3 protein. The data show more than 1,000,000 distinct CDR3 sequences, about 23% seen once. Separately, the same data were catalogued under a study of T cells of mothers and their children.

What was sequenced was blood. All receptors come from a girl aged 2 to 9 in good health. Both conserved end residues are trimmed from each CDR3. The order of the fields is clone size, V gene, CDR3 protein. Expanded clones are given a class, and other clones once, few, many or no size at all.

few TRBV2 ASRGGGLTYEQY
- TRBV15 ATSTPGQAEKLF
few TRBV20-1 SATREGLSNEQY
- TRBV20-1 SARPARSGLSYEQY
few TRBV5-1 ASSGSGQGISPLH
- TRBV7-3 ASSAVRGTEAF
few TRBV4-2 ASSQVRGFDEQF
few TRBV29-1 SVWDRVSETQY
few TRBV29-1 SVLASGSASYEQH
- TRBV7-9 ASSLTARPYEQY
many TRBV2 ASSGDGNYGYT
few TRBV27 ASSPGQTYNEQF
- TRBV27 ASRNSLTYEQY
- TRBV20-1 SAGDLQSEQF
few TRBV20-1 SARTAYEQY
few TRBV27 ASSLTSSSYEQY
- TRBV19 ASSMAGNEQF
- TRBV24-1 ATSDLGQGVEGYT
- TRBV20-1 RARLNTEAF
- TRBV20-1 SARNGGSKNEKLF
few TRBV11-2 ASSLGRGPETQY
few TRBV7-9 ASSLESGSSNIQY
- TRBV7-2 ASSSLRTNEKLF
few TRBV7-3 ASSLEAGLSYEQY
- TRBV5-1 ASSSTDGETQY
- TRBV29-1 SVADGFSGANVLT
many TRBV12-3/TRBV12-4 ASSLGDRGFHGYT
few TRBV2 ASRAASGGYGYT
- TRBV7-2 ASSKERGLAGGPTDTQY
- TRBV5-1 ASSFRAGDNEQF
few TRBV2 ASLYDRTGEQY
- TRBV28 ASRSGWGGNEQF
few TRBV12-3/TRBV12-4 ASTGDRFYPGNTIY
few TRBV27 ASSWTRGLSFYEQY
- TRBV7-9 ASLDSVGVGTQY
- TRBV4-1 ASSQLPEEYGYT
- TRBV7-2 ASSPGWGELLGETQY
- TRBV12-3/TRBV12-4 ASSLSQGPYEQY
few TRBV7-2 ASSRTSGSEYEQF
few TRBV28 ASSLLQGGAF
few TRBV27 ASSLFWGPYEQY
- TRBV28 ASSFYGKVQETQY
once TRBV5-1 ASSVTSGIDNEQF
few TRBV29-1 SGRTSGASAQY
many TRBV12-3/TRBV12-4 ASSSLSRRETQY
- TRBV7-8 ASSLVVRPRAGTVETQY